The source of this TCR beta chain is a study of human T cells and chemical hapten exposure. Study-wide background: Patch tests containing 0.01% DPC, applied to the upper back, were read at 6 days.

It was the library that attached unique molecular identifiers to individual cDNA molecules. One entry per CDR3 protein results from TCRdb running MiXCR on the RACE reads. The sample has fewer than 300,000 distinct CDR3 sequences; roughly 7.4% are singletons. Time point noted: pre-sensitization, week 0. As for treatment: therapeutic diphenylcyclopropenone sensitization with weekly scalp DPC. Total RNA extraction was carried out from unfractionated whole blood. CDR3 size: 15 residues. The V end lost 4 bases, the J end lost 6 bases, and 18 bases lay between the germline ends. Germline assignment: CDR1 MGHDK and CDR2 SYGVNS. This clonotype has a handful of counts.

The sequencing here drew on whole blood, taken in connection with sensitization to the hapten diphenylcyclopropenone (DPC). The V call is TRBV25-1, the J call TRBJ1-1, with a tentative D call TRBD1 (5 bases). This sequence was found in a man aged 18 to 35 with alopecia areata. Some clones in this sample may be carry-over from other donors' samples. The CDR3 region is CASSATLGVGAEAFF. CDR3 in DNA: TGTGCCAGCAGTGCCACCCTGGGGGTTGGGGCTGAAGCTTTCTTT.